This T cell receptor delta chain was documented in a study of gamma-delta T cells after stem cell transplantation. Germline values: CDR1 GEAIGNYY, CDR2 EKD. Unmatched junction bases numbered 5, after V lost 2 bases and J lost 2 bases. The CDR3 has 16 amino acids. TCRdb fed the RT-PCR reads to CATT. This sample has 600 to 750 delta-chain clones, with 32% found just once. This clone appeared a few times. The source material was gamma-delta T cells. The gene calls are TRDV2 and TRDJ1, with TRDD3 matching 12 bases. This clonotype was sampled from a human donor. It is not recorded whose cells these are; they may come from a transplant donor. This table probably holds off-target reads from a library built for another chain. The CDR3 here is CACDNLGDTATDKLIF. The DNA for the CDR3 is TGTGCCTGTGACAACCTGGGGGATACGGCAACCGATAAACTCATCTTT.